This record looks at one TCR beta chain sequence and its context. Its target is unknown. The sample originates from a study of beta chain features in type 1 diabetes. TCRB transcripts that were expressed got sequenced, as all of the isolated RNA had been reverse transcribed. Assay used: immunoSEQ multiplex PCR; TCRdb lists only in-frame clones, some missing. The top ten hold around 0.0099% of the sample, which has hundreds of thousands of clones, roughly 12% seen once. Germline lookup yields CDR1 SGHRS and CDR2 YFSETQ. V shed 1 base, J shed 7 bases, and the junction held 2 bases outside the gene matches. The CDR3 length is 13 residues. General study points: Moderately but significantly shorter TCRB CDR3s were found in Type 1 diabetes patients in all four CD4+ subsets.

The clonotype was recovered from a woman between 18 and 30 years old with type 1 diabetes. The chain uses TRBV5-1 and TRBJ2-1, with 7 bases matching TRBD1. Sequencing used naive CD4+ T cells from blood. CDR3 sequence reads: CASSLRGLNEQFF. CDR3 DNA: TGCGCCAGCAGCTTGAGGGGGCTGAATGAGCAGTTCTTC.